The clone carrying this TCR beta chain turned up a few times. Germline CDR1 MNHEY, CDR2 SVGAGI. This CDR3 is 15 amino acids long. With V trimmed by 0 bases and J by 10 bases, 9 bases remained unmatched. Authors' processing steps: Researchers report that nucleated cell counts were estimated from reference gene primer amplification. Clones were sequenced by immunoSEQ multiplex PCR, and TCRdb holds only the in-frame ones, with some missing. The V and J calls and the clone size are those of that table, but D and trimming were determined from the DNA. The table lists about 97,000 clones, 80% to 90% of them singletons. This entry is derived from a study of blood T cell repertoires in COVID-19.

Sequencing was done on a sample of peripheral blood. The sequence was obtained from a woman aged 30 to 39 with acute or convalescent COVID-19. The rearrangement links TRBV6-5 to TRBJ1-2; TRBD1 matches 9 bases. The CDR3 is CASSYSPQTGGAYTF. In DNA, the CDR3 is TGTGCCAGCAGTTACTCTCCCCAGACAGGGGGAGCCTACACCTTC.